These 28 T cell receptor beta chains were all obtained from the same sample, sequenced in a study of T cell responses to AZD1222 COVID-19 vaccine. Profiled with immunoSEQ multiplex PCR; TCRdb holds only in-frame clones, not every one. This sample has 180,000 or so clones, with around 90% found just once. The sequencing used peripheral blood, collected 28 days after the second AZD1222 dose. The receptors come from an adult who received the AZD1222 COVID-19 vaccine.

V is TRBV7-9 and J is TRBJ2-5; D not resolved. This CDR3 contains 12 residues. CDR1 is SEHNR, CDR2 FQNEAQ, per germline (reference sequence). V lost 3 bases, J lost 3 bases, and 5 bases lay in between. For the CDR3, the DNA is TGTGCCAGCAGCTTGGTAGAAGAGACCCAGTACTTC. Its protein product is CASSLVEETQYF. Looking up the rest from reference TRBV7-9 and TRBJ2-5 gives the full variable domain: DTGVSQNPRHKITKRGQNVTFRCDPISEHNRLYWYRQTLGQGPEFLTYFQNEAQLEKSRLLSDRFSAERPKGSFSTLEIQRTEQGDSAMYLCASSLVEETQYFGPGTRLLVL.

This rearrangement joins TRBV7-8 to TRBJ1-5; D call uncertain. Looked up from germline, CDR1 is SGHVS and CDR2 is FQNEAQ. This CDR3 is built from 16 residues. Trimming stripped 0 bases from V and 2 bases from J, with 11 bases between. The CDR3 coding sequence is TGTGCCAGCAGCTTAGCATCGCGCGGGGGCAATCAGCCCCAGCATTTT. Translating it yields CASSLASRGGNQPQHF.

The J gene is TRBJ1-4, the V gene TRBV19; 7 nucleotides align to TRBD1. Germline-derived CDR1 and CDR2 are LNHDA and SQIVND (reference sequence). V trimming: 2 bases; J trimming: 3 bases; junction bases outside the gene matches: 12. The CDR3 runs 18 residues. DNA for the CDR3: TGTGCCAGTAGTATAACCGGGACAGCCTTAACCCCTAATGAAAAACTGTTTTTT. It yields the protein CASSITGTALTPNEKLFF.

The CDR3 nucleotides read TGTGCCAGCAGCGTACAGGGGAATGAAAAACTGTTTTTT. Residues: CASSVQGNEKLFF. The genes are TRBV9 and TRBJ1-4, with D possibly being TRBD1 (6 bases). Germline V gene lookup returns CDR1 SGDLS and CDR2 YYNGEE. Trimming took off 1 base at V and 5 bases at J, with 6 bases between the two ends. This CDR3 is built from 13 residues.

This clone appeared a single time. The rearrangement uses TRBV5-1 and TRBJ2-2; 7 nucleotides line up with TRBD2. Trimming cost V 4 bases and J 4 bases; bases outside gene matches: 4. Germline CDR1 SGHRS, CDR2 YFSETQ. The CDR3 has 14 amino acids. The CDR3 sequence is CASSVSGITGELFF. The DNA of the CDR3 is TGCGCCAGCAGCGTAAGCGGGATCACCGGGGAGCTGTTTTTT.

This CDR3 reads CSVDGGRAYEQYF. In nucleotides, the CDR3 is TGCAGCGTTGACGGCGGGAGGGCCTACGAGCAGTACTTC. The chain has TRBV29-1 and TRBJ2-7; TRBD2 matches 9 bases. Looked up from germline, CDR1 is SQVTM and CDR2 is ANQGSEA. After removal of 3 bases from V and 2 bases from J, the junction contained 2 bases not matched to a gene. The CDR3 has 13 residues.

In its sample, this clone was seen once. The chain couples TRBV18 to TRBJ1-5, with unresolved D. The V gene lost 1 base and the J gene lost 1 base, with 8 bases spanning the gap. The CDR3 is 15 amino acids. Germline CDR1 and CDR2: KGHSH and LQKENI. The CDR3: CASSPRQESNQPQHF. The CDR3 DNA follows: TGTGCCAGCTCACCACGGCAGGAAAGCAATCAGCCCCAGCATTTT.

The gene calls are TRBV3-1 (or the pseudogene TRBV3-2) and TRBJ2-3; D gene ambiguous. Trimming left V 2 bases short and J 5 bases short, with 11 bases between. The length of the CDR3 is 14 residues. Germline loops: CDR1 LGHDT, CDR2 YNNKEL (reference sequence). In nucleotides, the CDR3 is TGTGCCAGCAGCCAATTGCCAGCAGTAGATACGCAGTATTTT. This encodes CASSQLPAVDTQYF.

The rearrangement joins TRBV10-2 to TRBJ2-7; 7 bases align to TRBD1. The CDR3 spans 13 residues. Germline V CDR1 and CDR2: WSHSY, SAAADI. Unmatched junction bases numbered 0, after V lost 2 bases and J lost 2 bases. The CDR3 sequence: CASSETGAYEQYF. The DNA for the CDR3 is TGCGCCAGCAGTGAGACAGGGGCCTACGAGCAGTACTTC.

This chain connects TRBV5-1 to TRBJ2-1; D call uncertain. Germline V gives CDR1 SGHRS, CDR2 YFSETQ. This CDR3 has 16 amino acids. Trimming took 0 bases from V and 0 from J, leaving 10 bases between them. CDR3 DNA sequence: TGCGCCAGCAGCTTGGATCCGGTCAGCTCCTACAATGAGCAGTTCTTC. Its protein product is CASSLDPVSSYNEQFF.

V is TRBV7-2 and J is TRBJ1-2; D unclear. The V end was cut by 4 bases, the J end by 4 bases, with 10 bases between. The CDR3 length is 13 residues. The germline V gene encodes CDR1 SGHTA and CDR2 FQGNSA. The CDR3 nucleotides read TGTGCCAGCAGCTCCTATTTGAGCTATGGCTACACCTTC. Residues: CASSSYLSYGYTF.

CDR3 bases: TGTGCCAGCAGCCGGGACAGGGGATGGACTGAAGCTTTCTTT. The encoded protein is CASSRDRGWTEAFF. This chain connects TRBV7-9 to TRBJ1-1; 10 bases map to TRBD1. Germline V CDR1 and CDR2: SEHNR, FQNEAQ (reference sequence). This CDR3 has 14 amino acids. V shed 5 bases and J 5 bases; nucleotides not matched to a gene: 5.

CDR3 coding DNA: TGCGCCAGCAGCTTGGGGACTAGCTCCTACGAGCAGTACTTC. Translating gives CASSLGTSSYEQYF. V gene TRBV5-1 combines with J gene TRBJ2-7; 7 bases map to TRBD2. The germline V gene has CDR1 SGHRS and CDR2 YFSETQ. The CDR3 runs 14 residues. The V segment lost 0 bases and the J segment 0 bases; nucleotides outside the gene matches: 0.

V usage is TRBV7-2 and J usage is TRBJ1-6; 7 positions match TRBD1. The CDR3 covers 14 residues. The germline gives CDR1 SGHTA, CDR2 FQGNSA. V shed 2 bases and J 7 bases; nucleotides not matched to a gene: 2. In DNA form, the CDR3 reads TGTGCCAGCAGCTTAACAGGGGAAAATTCACCCCTCCACTTT. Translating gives CASSLTGENSPLHF.

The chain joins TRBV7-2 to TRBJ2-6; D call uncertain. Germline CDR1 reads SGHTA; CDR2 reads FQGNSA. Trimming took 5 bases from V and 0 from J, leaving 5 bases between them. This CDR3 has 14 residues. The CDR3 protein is CASSPPSGANVLTF. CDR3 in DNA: TGTGCCAGCAGCCCGCCCTCTGGGGCCAACGTCCTGACTTTC.

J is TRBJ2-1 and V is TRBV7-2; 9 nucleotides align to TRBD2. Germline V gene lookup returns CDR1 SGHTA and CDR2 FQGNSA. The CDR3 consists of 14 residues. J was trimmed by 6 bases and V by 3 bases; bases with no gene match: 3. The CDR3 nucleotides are TGTGCCAGCAGCTTGGCGGGGGGGACCAATGAGCAGTTCTTC. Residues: CASSLAGGTNEQFF. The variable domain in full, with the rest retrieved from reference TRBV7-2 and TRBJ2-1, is GAGVSQSPSNKVTEKGKDVELRCDPISGHTALYWYRQSLGQGLEFLIYFQGNSAPDKSGLPSDRFSAERTGGSVSTLTIQRTQQEDSAVYLCASSLAGGTNEQFFGPGTRLTVL.

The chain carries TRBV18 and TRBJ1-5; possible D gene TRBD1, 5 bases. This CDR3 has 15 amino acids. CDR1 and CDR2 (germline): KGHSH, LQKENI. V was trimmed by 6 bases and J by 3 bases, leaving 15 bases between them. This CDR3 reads CASSTYVGTNQPQHF. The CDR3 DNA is TGTGCCAGCTCTACCTACGTTGGGACCAATCAGCCCCAGCATTTT.

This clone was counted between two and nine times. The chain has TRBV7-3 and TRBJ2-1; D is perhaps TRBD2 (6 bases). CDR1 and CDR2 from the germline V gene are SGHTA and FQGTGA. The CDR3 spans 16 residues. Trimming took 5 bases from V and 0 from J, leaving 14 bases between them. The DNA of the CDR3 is TGTGCCAGCAGCCGAGCTAGCGAGAGCTCCTACAATGAGCAGTTCTTC. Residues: CASSRASESSYNEQFF.

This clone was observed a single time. In nucleotides, the CDR3 is TGCGCCAGCAGCCCACAACAGGGCTCTGGAAACACCATATATTTT. Translating it yields CASSPQQGSGNTIYF. This rearrangement joins TRBV5-1 to TRBJ1-3, with D perhaps matching TRBD1 (6 bases). CDR3 length: 15 amino acids. Trimming shortened V by 4 bases and J by 0 bases, and 11 bases separated the two germline ends. The germline gives CDR1 SGHRS, CDR2 YFSETQ.

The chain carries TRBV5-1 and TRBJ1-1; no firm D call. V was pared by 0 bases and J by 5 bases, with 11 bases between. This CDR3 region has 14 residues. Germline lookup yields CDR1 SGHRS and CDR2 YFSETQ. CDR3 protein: CASSLESSGTEAFF. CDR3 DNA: TGCGCCAGCAGCTTGGAGAGTTCTGGGACTGAAGCTTTCTTT.

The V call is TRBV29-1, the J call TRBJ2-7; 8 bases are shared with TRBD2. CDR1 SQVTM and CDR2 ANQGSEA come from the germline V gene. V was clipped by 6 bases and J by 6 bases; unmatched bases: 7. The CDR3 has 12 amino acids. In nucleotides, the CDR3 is TGCAGCGTCTCCTCGGGGGGGCGCGAGCAGTACTTC. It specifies CSVSSGGREQYF.

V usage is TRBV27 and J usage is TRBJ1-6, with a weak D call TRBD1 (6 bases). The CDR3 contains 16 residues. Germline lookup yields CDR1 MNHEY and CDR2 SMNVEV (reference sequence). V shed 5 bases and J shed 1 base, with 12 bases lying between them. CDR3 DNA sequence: TGTGCCAGCAGTACGGGGGCTCAGTCCTATAATTCACCCCTCCACTTT. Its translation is CASSTGAQSYNSPLHF.

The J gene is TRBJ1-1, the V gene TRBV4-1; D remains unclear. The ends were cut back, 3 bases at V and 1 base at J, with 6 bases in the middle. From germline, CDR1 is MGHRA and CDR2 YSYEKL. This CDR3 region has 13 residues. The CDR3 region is CASSQPENTEAFF. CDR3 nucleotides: TGCGCCAGCAGCCAGCCAGAGAACACTGAAGCTTTCTTT.

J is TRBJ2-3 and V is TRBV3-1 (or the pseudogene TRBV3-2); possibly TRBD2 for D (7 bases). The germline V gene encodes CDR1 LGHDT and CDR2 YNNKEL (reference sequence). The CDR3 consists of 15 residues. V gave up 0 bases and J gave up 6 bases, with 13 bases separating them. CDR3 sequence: CASSQDMRGGDTQYF. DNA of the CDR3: TGTGCCAGCAGCCAAGATATGAGGGGGGGCGATACGCAGTATTTT.

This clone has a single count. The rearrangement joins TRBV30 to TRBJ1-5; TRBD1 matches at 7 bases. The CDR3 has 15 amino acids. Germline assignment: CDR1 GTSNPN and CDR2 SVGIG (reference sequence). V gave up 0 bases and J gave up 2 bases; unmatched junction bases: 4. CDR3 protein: CAWSVQGTRNQPQHF. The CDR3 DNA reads TGTGCCTGGAGTGTACAGGGGACCCGCAATCAGCCCCAGCATTTT.

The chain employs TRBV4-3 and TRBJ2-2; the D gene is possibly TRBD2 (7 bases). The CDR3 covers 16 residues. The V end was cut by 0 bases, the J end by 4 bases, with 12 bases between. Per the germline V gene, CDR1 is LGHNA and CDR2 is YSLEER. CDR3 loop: CASSQDRAGATGELFF. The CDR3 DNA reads TGCGCCAGCAGCCAAGATAGGGCGGGGGCCACCGGGGAGCTGTTTTTT.

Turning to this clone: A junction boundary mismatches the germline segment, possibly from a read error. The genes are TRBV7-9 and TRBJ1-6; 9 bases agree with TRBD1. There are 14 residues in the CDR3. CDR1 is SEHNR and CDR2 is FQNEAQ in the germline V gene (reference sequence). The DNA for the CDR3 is TGTGCCAGCAGCATACCGGGACAGGGCTCAGTGACCGTCTTT. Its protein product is CASSIPGQGSVTVF. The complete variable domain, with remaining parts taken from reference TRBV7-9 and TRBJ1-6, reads DTGVSQNPRHKITKRGQNVTFRCDPISEHNRLYWYRQTLGQGPEFLTYFQNEAQLEKSRLLSDRFSAERPKGSFSTLEIQRTEQGDSAMYLCASSIPGQGSVTVFGNGTRLTVT.

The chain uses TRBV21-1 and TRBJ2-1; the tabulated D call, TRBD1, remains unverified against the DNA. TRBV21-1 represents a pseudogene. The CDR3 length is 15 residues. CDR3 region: CASSQPGQGVNEQFF. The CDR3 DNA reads TGTGCCAGCAGTCAGCCGGGACAGGGCGTCAATGAGCAGTTCTTC.